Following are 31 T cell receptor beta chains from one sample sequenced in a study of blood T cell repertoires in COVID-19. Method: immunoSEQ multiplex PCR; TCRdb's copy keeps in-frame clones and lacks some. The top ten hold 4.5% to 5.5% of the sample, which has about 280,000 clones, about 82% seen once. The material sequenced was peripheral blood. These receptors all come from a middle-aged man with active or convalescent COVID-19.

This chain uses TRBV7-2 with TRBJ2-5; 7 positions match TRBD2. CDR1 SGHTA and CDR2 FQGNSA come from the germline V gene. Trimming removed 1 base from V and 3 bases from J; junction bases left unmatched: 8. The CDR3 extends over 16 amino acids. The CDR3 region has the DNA TGTGCCAGCAGCTTAGTAGCGCACGCGGGGGAAGAGACCCAGTACTTC. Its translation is CASSLVAHAGEETQYF.

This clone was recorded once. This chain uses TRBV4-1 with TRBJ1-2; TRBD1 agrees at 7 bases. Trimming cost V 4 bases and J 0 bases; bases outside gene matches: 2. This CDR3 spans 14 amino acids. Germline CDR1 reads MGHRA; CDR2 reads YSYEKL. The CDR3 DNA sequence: TGCGCCAGCAGCCTGGGGACAGCTAACTATGGCTACACCTTC. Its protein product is CASSLGTANYGYTF.

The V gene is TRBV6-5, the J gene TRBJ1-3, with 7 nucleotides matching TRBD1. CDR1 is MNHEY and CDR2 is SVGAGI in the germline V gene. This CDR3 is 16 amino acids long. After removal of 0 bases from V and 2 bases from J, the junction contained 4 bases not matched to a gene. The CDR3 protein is CASSYSSGGTGNTIYF. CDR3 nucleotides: TGTGCCAGCAGTTACTCCTCAGGGGGAACTGGAAACACCATATATTTT.

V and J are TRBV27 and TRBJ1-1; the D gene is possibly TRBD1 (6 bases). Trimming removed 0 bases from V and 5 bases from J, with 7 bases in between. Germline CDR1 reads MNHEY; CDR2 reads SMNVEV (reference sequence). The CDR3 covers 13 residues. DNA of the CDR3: TGTGCCAGCAGTTTATCGAGGGGGACTGAAGCTTTCTTT. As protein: CASSLSRGTEAFF.

CDR3 in amino acids: CASSQEGVHLYNEQFF. CDR3 nucleotide sequence: TGCGCCAGCAGCCAAGAGGGAGTGCACTTATACAATGAGCAGTTCTTC. The rearrangement joins TRBV4-1 to TRBJ2-1; tentatively, D is TRBD2 (5 bases). Trimming removed 0 bases from V and 4 bases from J, with 13 bases in between. The CDR3 runs to 16 residues. Germline V gene sequence: CDR1 MGHRA, CDR2 YSYEKL.

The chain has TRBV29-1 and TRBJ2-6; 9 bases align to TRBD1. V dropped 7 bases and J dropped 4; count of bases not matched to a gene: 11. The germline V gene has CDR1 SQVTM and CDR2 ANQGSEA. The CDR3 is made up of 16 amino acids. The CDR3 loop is CSAGVGTGTGANVLTF. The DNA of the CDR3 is TGCAGCGCCGGGGTGGGGACAGGGACCGGGGCCAACGTCCTGACTTTC.

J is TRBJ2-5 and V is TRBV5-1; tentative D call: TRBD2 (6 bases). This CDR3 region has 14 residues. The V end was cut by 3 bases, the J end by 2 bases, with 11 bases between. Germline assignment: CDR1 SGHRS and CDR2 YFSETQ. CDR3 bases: TGCGCCAGCAGCTATGGTGGGGGGCAAGAGACCCAGTACTTC. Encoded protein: CASSYGGGQETQYF.

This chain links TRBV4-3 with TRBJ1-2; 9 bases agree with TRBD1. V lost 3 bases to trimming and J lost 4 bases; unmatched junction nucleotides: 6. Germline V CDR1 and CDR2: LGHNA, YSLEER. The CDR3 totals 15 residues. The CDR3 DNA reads TGCGCCAGCAGCCAGGAGGACAGGGGAGGCTATGGCTACACCTTC. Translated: CASSQEDRGGYGYTF.

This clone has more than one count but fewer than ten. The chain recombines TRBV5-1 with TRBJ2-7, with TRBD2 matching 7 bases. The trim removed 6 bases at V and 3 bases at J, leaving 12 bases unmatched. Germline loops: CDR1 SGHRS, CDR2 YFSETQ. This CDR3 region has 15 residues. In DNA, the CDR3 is TGCGCCAGCACCTTCACGGGCGGGAGTTACTACGAGCAGTACTTC. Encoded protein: CASTFTGGSYYEQYF. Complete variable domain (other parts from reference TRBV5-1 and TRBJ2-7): KAGVTQTPRYLIKTRGQQVTLSCSPISGHRSVSWYQQTPGQGLQFLFEYFSETQRNKGNFPGRFSGRQFSNSRSEMNVSTLELGDSALYLCASTFTGGSYYEQYFGPGTRLTVT.

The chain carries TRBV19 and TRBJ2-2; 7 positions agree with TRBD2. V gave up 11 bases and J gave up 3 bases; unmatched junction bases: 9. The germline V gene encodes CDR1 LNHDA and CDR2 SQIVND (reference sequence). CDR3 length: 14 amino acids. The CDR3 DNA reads TGTGCCGGGAGGCAGGCGGGGGACACCGGGGAGCTGTTTTTT. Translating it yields CAGRQAGDTGELFF. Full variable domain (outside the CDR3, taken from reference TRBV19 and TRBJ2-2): DGGITQSPKYLFRKEGQNVTLSCEQNLNHDAMYWYRQDPGQGLRLIYYSQIVNDFQKGDIAEGYSVSREKKESFPLTVTSAQKNPTAFYLCAGRQAGDTGELFFGEGSRLTVL.

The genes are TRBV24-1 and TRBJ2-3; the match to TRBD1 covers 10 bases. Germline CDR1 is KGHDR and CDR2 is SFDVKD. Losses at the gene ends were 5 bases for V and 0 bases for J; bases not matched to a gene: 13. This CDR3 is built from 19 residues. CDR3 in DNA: TGTGCCACCAGTGGTTCAGAGGCCGGGACAGGGGCGAGCACAGATACGCAGTATTTT. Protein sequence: CATSGSEAGTGASTDTQYF.

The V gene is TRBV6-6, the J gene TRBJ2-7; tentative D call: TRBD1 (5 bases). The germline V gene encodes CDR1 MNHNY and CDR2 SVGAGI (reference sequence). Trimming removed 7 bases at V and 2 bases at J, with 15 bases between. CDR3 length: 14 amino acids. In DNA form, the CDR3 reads TGTGCCAGCACCCCCGCAGGGTTTACCTACGAGCAGTACTTC. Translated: CASTPAGFTYEQYF.

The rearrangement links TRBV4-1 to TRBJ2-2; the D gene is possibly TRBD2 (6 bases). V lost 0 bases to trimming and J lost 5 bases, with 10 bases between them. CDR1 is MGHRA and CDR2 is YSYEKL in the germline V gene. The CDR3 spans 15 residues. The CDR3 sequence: CASSQDVGGTGELFF. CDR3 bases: TGCGCCAGCAGCCAAGACGTCGGGGGAACCGGGGAGCTGTTTTTT.

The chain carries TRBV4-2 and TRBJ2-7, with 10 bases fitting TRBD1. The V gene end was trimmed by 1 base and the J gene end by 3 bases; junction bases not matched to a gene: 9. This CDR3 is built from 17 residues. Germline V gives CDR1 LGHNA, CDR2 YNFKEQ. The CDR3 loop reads CASSQVGVGQGIYEQYF. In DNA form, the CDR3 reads TGTGCCAGCAGCCAAGTGGGGGTGGGACAGGGGATCTACGAGCAGTACTTC.

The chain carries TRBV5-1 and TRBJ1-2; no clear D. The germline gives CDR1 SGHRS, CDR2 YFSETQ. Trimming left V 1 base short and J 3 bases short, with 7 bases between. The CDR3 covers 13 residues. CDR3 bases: TGCGCCAGCAGCTTGAACGCAGACTATGGCTACACCTTC. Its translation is CASSLNADYGYTF.

CDR3 sequence (DNA): TGTGCCAGCAGCAACCGGGACAGGGGTTCCTACGAGCAGTACTTC. The encoded protein is CASSNRDRGSYEQYF. This sequence joins TRBV7-9 and TRBJ2-7, with 10 bases fitting TRBD1. CDR1 SEHNR and CDR2 FQNEAQ come from the germline V gene (reference sequence). V gave up 5 bases and J gave up 1 base; unmatched junction bases: 5. The CDR3 spans 15 residues.

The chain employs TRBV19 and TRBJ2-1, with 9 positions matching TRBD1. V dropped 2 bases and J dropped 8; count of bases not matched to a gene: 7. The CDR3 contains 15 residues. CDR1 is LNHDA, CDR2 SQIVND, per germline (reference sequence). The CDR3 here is CASSIWTGEGDEQFF. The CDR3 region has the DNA TGTGCCAGTAGTATATGGACAGGGGAGGGGGATGAGCAGTTCTTC. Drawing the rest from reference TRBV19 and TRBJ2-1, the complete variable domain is DGGITQSPKYLFRKEGQNVTLSCEQNLNHDAMYWYRQDPGQGLRLIYYSQIVNDFQKGDIAEGYSVSREKKESFPLTVTSAQKNPTAFYLCASSIWTGEGDEQFFGPGTRLTVL.

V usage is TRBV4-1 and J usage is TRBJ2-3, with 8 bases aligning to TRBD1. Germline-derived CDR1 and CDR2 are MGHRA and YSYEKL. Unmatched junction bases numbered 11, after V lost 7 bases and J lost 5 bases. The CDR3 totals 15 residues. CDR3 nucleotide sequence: TGCGCCAGCACACTTTACGACAGGGGCGGAGATACGCAGTATTTT. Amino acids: CASTLYDRGGDTQYF.

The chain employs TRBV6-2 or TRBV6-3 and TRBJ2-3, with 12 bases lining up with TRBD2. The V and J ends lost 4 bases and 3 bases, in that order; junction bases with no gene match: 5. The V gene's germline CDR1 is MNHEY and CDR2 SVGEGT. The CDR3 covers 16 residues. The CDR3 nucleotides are TGTGCCAGCAGTTCCGAGACTAGCGGGAGAACAGATACGCAGTATTTT. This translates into CASSSETSGRTDTQYF.

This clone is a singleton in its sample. The CDR3 nucleotides read TGTGCCAGCTCACCACTCGAGAAAATAGCCAAAAACATTCAGTACTTC. Translated: CASSPLEKIAKNIQYF. The gene calls are TRBV18 and TRBJ2-4; D is ambiguous. Trimming stripped 1 base from V and 0 bases from J, with 10 bases between. CDR1 and CDR2 (germline): KGHSH, LQKENI. This CDR3 has 16 residues.

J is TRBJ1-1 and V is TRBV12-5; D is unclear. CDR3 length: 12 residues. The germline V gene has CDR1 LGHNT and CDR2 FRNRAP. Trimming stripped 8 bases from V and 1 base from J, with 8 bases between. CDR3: CASQVGNTEAFF. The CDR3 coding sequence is TGTGCTAGTCAGGTCGGGAACACTGAAGCTTTCTTT.

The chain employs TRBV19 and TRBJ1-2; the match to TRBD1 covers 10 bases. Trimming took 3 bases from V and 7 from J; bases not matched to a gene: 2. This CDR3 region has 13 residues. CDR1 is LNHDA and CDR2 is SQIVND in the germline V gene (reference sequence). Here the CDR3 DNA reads TGTGCCAGTAGTATGACAGGGGGCAGTGGCTACACCTTC. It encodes CASSMTGGSGYTF.

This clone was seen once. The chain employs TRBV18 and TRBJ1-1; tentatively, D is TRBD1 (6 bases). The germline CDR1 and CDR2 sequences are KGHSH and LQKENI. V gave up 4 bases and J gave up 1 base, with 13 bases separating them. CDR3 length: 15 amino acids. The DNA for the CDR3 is TGTGCCAGCTCACTTAACAGGGTCAAGAACACTGAAGCTTTCTTT. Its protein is CASSLNRVKNTEAFF.

The CDR3 sequence is CASSLVSGTGVYGYTF. Written as DNA, the CDR3 is TGTGCCAGCAGTTTAGTTTCGGGGACAGGGGTCTATGGCTACACCTTC. The chain couples TRBV28 to TRBJ1-2, with TRBD1 matching over 10 bases. The CDR3 has 16 amino acids. CDR1 and CDR2 from the germline V gene are MDHEN and SYDVKM. V shed 2 bases, J shed 4 bases, and the junction held 7 bases outside the gene matches.

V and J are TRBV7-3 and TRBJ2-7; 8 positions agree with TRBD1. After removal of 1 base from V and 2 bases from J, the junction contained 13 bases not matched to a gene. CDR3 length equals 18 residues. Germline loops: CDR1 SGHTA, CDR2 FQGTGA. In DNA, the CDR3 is TGTGCCAGCAGCTTAATCAGGGGGCAGCTGCCAAACACCTACGAGCAGTACTTC. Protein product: CASSLIRGQLPNTYEQYF.

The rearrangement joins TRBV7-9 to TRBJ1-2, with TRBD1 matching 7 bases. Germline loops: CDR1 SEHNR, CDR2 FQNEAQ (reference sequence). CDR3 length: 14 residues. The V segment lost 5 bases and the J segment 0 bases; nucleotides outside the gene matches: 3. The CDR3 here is CASSQGQSNYGYTF. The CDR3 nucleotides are TGTGCCAGCAGCCAGGGACAGTCTAACTATGGCTACACCTTC.

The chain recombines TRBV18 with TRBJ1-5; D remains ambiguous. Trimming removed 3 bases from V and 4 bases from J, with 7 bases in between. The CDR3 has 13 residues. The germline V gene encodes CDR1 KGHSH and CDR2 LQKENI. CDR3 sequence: CASSPLPNQPQHF. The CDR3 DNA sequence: TGTGCCAGCTCACCCCTCCCGAATCAGCCCCAGCATTTT.

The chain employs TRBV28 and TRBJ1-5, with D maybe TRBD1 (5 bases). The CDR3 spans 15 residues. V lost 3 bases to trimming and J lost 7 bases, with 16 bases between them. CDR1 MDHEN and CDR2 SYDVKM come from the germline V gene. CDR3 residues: CASSFSGRAAQPQHF. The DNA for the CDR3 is TGTGCCAGCAGTTTTAGCGGCAGGGCTGCACAGCCCCAGCATTTT.

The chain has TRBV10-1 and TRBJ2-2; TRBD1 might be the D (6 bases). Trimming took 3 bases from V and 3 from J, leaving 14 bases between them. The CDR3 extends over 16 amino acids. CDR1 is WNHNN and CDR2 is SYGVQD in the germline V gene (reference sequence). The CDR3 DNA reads TGCGCCAGCAGTGACCCCGGAGAGGGGGACACCGGGGAGCTGTTTTTT. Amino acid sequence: CASSDPGEGDTGELFF.

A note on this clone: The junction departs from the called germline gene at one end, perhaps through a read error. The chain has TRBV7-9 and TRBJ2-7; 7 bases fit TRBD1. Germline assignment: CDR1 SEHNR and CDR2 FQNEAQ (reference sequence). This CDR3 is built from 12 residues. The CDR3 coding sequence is TGTGCCAGCAGCCCAGACAGGGTGCCACGCGACTTC. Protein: CASSPDRVPRDF.

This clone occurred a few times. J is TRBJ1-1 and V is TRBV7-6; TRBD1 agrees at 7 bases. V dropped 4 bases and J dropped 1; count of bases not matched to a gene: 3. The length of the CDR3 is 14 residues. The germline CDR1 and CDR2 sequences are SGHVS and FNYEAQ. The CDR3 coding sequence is TGTGCCAGCAGCTCGGGACAGCAGAACACTGAAGCTTTCTTT. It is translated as CASSSGQQNTEAFF.